A single sample gave rise to the 26 T cell receptor beta chains below, sequenced in a study of vaccination effects on CD4 cells after COVID-19 (dated 2022 in TCRdb). These receptors have no identified antigens. In the ViraFEST assay, PBMC were stimulated with viral peptide pools, and antigen-specific CD4+ T cell clonotypes were then identified by expansion using TCR sequencing. After less than 13 days of culture, CD4+ T cells were isolated with the EasySep CD4+ T cell isolation kit. The absence of prior SARS-CoV-2 infection in healthy vaccine recipients was confirmed by negative nucleocapsid antibodies before and after vaccination. The library was generated by the immunoSEQ multiplex PCR assay. What TCRdb holds here is the immuneACCESS table cut down to in-frame rearrangements. Part of the clones is not present; checked against another copy, under half of the missing clones reflect an unresolved V gene, and the others are unexplained. The sample includes tens of thousands of clones, with more than 65% observed a single time. The ten largest make up 20% to 25% of the sample.

Sequences were derived from CD4+ T cells from PBMCs cultured with HCoV-NL63 spike peptides, sampled before COVID-19 vaccination. The cell subset or site label on this specimen signifies: HCoV-NL63 spike overlapping peptide pool stimulation. The origin of the receptors is a human donor who received a COVID-19 vaccine.

The chain has TRBV4-1 and TRBJ2-1; D remains unclear. Per germline, CDR1 MGHRA and CDR2 YSYEKL. CDR3 length: 14 amino acids. V dropped 2 bases and J dropped 13 bases, with 18 bases sitting between them. Here the CDR3 DNA reads TGCGCCAGCAGCCAATCGACACAAAACCCTCACCAGTTCTTC. As protein: CASSQSTQNPHQFF.

The table lists this clone with a few counts. V and J are TRBV3-1 (or the pseudogene TRBV3-2) and TRBJ1-6; unclear D gene. The CDR3 length is 17 residues. The ends were cut back, 6 bases at V and 0 bases at J, with 15 bases in the middle. Germline V gives CDR1 LGHDT, CDR2 YNNKEL (reference sequence). CDR3 bases: TGTGCCAGCAGGAGCGCCGCCCTAAGCTCCTATAATTCACCCCTCCACTTT. Protein product: CASRSAALSSYNSPLHF.

The rearrangement links TRBV3-1 (or the pseudogene TRBV3-2) to TRBJ2-7; 9 bases align to TRBD2. Unmatched junction bases numbered 7, after V lost 1 base and J lost 6 bases. This CDR3 comprises 15 residues. The V gene's germline CDR1 is LGHDT and CDR2 YNNKEL (reference sequence). DNA for the CDR3: TGTGCCAGCAGCCAAGGACGTCTAGCGGGGCGCGAGCAGTACTTC. Translated: CASSQGRLAGREQYF.

In this sample, this clone turned up a few times. CDR3 region: CASSQEFTGSPLHF. The CDR3 coding sequence is TGCGCCAGCAGCCAAGAATTTACGGGATCACCCCTCCACTTT. The V and J genes are TRBV4-1 and TRBJ1-6; D unresolved. This CDR3 has 14 amino acids. The germline V and J ends were trimmed by 0 bases and 10 bases, with 10 bases remaining between them. Per the germline V gene, CDR1 is MGHRA and CDR2 is YSYEKL.

This clone was seen ten or more times. The chain joins TRBV20-1 to TRBJ2-7; maybe TRBD2 (6 bases). Trimming removed 3 bases at V and 4 bases at J, with 16 bases between. CDR1 and CDR2 from the germline V gene are DFQATT and SNEGSKA (reference sequence). CDR3 size: 14 residues. The CDR3 loop reads CSASQLATPYEQYF. The CDR3 DNA is TGCAGTGCTAGTCAGCTAGCGACTCCTTACGAGCAGTACTTC.

This clone showed up just once. The chain joins TRBV25-1 to TRBJ2-3; the D gene could be TRBD1 or TRBD2 (5 bases each). The germline V gene has CDR1 MGHDK and CDR2 SYGVNS. The V gene lost 3 bases and the J gene lost 5 bases, with 12 bases spanning the gap. The CDR3 extends over 14 amino acids. The CDR3 DNA reads TGTGCCAGCAGTGAGAGGGGTTCCAGAGATACGCAGTATTTT. Protein sequence: CASSERGSRDTQYF.

The chain has TRBV28 and TRBJ1-2; 7 bases are a match to TRBD1. CDR1 and CDR2 from the germline V gene are MDHEN and SYDVKM. After removal of 7 bases from V and 0 bases from J, the junction contained 8 bases not matched to a gene. The CDR3 runs to 15 residues. CDR3 sequence: CASIPTGTANYGYTF. The CDR3 coding sequence is TGTGCCAGCATACCAACCGGGACAGCTAACTATGGCTACACCTTC.

The genes are TRBV5-1 and TRBJ1-2; no clear D. The CDR3 runs 14 residues. CDR1 is SGHRS and CDR2 is YFSETQ in the germline V gene. Trimming removed 4 bases from V and 2 bases from J, with 12 bases in between. The chain's CDR3 is CASSVTSFNYGYTF. CDR3 nucleotide sequence: TGCGCCAGCAGCGTAACGTCCTTCAACTATGGCTACACCTTC.

The chain combines TRBV5-6 with TRBJ2-5, with D tentatively TRBD2 (6 bases). The CDR3 runs to 15 residues. Trimming pared 3 bases from V and 1 base from J, leaving 13 bases between. Germline CDR1 SGHDT, CDR2 YYEEEE. The CDR3 DNA reads as TGTGCCAGCAGCTCCCTAGGCGGGGCCCAAGAGACCCAGTACTTC. Protein: CASSSLGGAQETQYF.

By share of the sample, this clone is medium-sized. This chain joins TRBV10-3 and TRBJ2-1, with TRBD1 as a possible D gene (5 bases). Germline CDR1 is ENHRY and CDR2 is SYGVKD. The CDR3 has 15 amino acids. V lost 6 bases and J lost 12, with 24 bases in between. For the CDR3, the DNA is TGTGCCATCAGCGGCCAGTTGGGTTCAGGTACAGGGCAGTTCTTC. Protein product: CAISGQLGSGTGQFF.

CDR3 loop: CATRTPGRTGELFF. CDR3 in DNA: TGTGCCACCAGGACACCCGGGCGCACCGGGGAGCTGTTTTTT. The J gene is TRBJ2-2, the V gene TRBV7-2, with D perhaps TRBD1 (5 bases). The germline V gene encodes CDR1 SGHTA and CDR2 FQGNSA. There are 14 residues in the CDR3. Trimming pared 10 bases from V and 4 bases from J, leaving 16 bases between. The variable domain in full, completed from reference TRBV7-2 and TRBJ2-2, reads GAGVSQSPSNKVTEKGKDVELRCDPISGHTALYWYRQSLGQGLEFLIYFQGNSAPDKSGLPSDRFSAERTGGSVSTLTIQRTQQEDSAVYLCATRTPGRTGELFFGEGSRLTVL.

V usage is TRBV7-3 and J usage is TRBJ2-3; tentative D call: TRBD1 (6 bases). The germline V gene has CDR1 SGHTA and CDR2 FQGTGA. The V gene lost 2 bases and the J gene lost 0 bases, with 12 bases spanning the gap. The CDR3 extends over 16 amino acids. The CDR3 reads CASSLGNRVSTDTQYF. The CDR3 bases are TGTGCCAGCAGCTTAGGAAACAGGGTTAGCACAGATACGCAGTATTTT.

The chain is built from TRBV4-1 and TRBJ2-6, with 7 bases identical to TRBD1. V shed 2 bases, J shed 4 bases, and the junction held 5 bases outside the gene matches. Looked up from germline, CDR1 is MGHRA and CDR2 is YSYEKL. The CDR3 spans 16 residues. In nucleotides, the CDR3 is TGCGCCAGCAGCCAATACACAGGGGCAGGGGCCAACGTCCTGACTTTC. It yields the protein CASSQYTGAGANVLTF.

The chain joins TRBV7-2 to TRBJ1-2; 10 nucleotides align to TRBD1. The ends lost 5 bases at V and 6 bases at J; junction bases unmatched: 12. The CDR3 sequence is 16 residues long. Germline V gene sequence: CDR1 SGHTA, CDR2 FQGNSA. CDR3 sequence: CASSPTPGQGRNGYTF. In nucleotides, the CDR3 is TGTGCCAGCAGCCCCACCCCGGGACAGGGGAGGAATGGCTACACCTTC.

The chain recombines TRBV12-3 or TRBV12-4 with TRBJ2-5; D remains unclear. With 1 base removed from V and 6 bases from J, the gap between germline ends came to 3 bases. This CDR3 has 11 residues. The CDR3 DNA reads as TGTGCCAGCAGTTTAGGACAGACCCAGTACTTC. Residues: CASSLGQTQYF.

This chain uses TRBV28 with TRBJ2-3; TRBD1 matches 8 bases. There are 13 residues in the CDR3. Germline CDR1 reads MDHEN; CDR2 reads SYDVKM. V gave up 6 bases and J gave up 4 bases; unmatched junction bases: 3. CDR3 DNA sequence: TGTGCCAGCAGCCTCAGGGGGCCAGATACGCAGTATTTT. Its translation: CASSLRGPDTQYF.

The gene calls are TRBV29-1 and TRBJ1-1; TRBD1 might be the D (5 bases). The CDR3 consists of 13 residues. V lost 5 bases, J lost 10 bases, and 20 bases lay in between. Germline CDR1 and CDR2: SQVTM and ANQGSEA. The CDR3 DNA sequence: TGCAGCGTTCCCCGGATCGGGGGAAGCGGAGCTTTCTTT. Protein product: CSVPRIGGSGAFF.

The chain joins TRBV27 to TRBJ1-2; no firm D call. The ends were cut back, 0 bases at V and 7 bases at J, with 9 bases in the middle. Germline CDR1 and CDR2: MNHEY and SMNVEV (reference sequence). The CDR3 covers 13 residues. CDR3 nucleotide sequence: TGTGCCAGCAGTTTATCATGGGTTGGTGGCTACACCTTC. Translated, it gives CASSLSWVGGYTF.

V usage is TRBV19 and J usage is TRBJ2-6; D gene ambiguous. Germline-derived CDR1 and CDR2 are LNHDA and SQIVND (reference sequence). The CDR3 has 18 residues. Trimming stripped 0 bases from V and 0 bases from J, with 12 bases between. CDR3: CASSIEAGRLSGANVLTF. The CDR3 DNA reads TGTGCCAGTAGTATAGAGGCAGGCCGCCTCTCTGGGGCCAACGTCCTGACTTTC.

The CDR3 here is CAWRQGLYGYTF. The DNA for the CDR3 is TGTGCCTGGAGACAGGGCTTGTACGGCTACACCTTC. The rearrangement links TRBV30 to TRBJ1-2; weak D call: TRBD1 (6 bases). V was pared by 3 bases and J by 8 bases, with 13 bases between. The CDR3 is made up of 12 amino acids. CDR1 and CDR2 from the germline V gene are GTSNPN and SVGIG (reference sequence).

This clone turned up a few times. Here the CDR3 DNA reads TGTGCCAGCTCACCCGGACTAGCTCGGGGCGGCGAGCAGTACTTC. Its protein product is CASSPGLARGGEQYF. The J gene is TRBJ2-7, the V gene TRBV18; 8 positions agree with TRBD2. Germline V gives CDR1 KGHSH, CDR2 LQKENI. This CDR3 spans 15 amino acids. Losses at the gene ends were 3 bases for V and 6 bases for J; bases not matched to a gene: 10.

The chain is built from TRBV12-3 or TRBV12-4 and TRBJ1-2; unclear D gene. This CDR3 is 11 amino acids long. V was shortened by 5 bases and J by 8 bases, with 9 bases between the two germline ends. The CDR3 loop reads CASSLLEGYTF. The CDR3 region has the DNA TGTGCCAGCAGTCTCCTCGAGGGCTACACCTTC.

This clone was seen a handful of times. This chain connects TRBV6-5 to TRBJ2-1; TRBD2 aligns across 7 bases. The junction had 9 bases not matched to a gene; V was cut back by 6 bases and J by 4 bases. The CDR3 runs 15 residues. CDR1 is MNHEY, CDR2 SVGAGI, per germline. In DNA, the CDR3 is TGTGCCAGCAGCCTAATTAGCGGGCCTTACAATGAGCAGTTCTTC. Translated: CASSLISGPYNEQFF.

The V call is TRBV5-4, the J call TRBJ2-3; tentatively, D is TRBD2 (6 bases). CDR3 length: 16 residues. Germline assignment: CDR1 SGHNT and CDR2 YYREEE (reference sequence). Trimming stripped 0 bases from V and 0 bases from J, with 11 bases between. CDR3 in DNA: TGTGCCAGCAGCTTGGATTTTGCGGGGAGCACAGATACGCAGTATTTT. Translation gives CASSLDFAGSTDTQYF.

The rearrangement links TRBV18 to TRBJ2-7; 7 positions agree with TRBD2. CDR3 length: 13 residues. Trimming removed 3 bases from V and 3 bases from J; junction bases left unmatched: 2. Germline CDR1 and CDR2: KGHSH and LQKENI. Written as DNA, the CDR3 is TGTGCCAGCTCACCTGGGGGGGACTACGAGCAGTACTTC. Translating it yields CASSPGGDYEQYF. Combining the CDR3 with reference TRBV18 and TRBJ2-7 gives the whole variable domain NAGVMQNPRHLVRRRGQEARLRCSPMKGHSHVYWYRQLPEEGLKFMVYLQKENIIDESGMPKERFSAEFPKEGPSILRIQQVVRGDSAAYFCASSPGGDYEQYFGPGTRLTVT.

This rearrangement joins TRBV2 to TRBJ1-4; TRBD1 aligns across 7 bases. Germline lookup yields CDR1 SNHLY and CDR2 FYNNEI. This CDR3 spans 17 amino acids. J was trimmed by 3 bases and V by 8 bases; bases with no gene match: 15. CDR3 sequence (DNA): TGTGCCAGCCAGGGGGGAGTCGCTATTGGGGCTAATGAAAAACTGTTTTTT. Translating it yields CASQGGVAIGANEKLFF.